These T cell receptor beta chains were read from a single sample in a study of shared clonotypes between healthy human individuals. Using immunoSEQ multiplex PCR, the repertoire was profiled, and TCRdb retains in-frame clones only, with some absent. The sample comprises approximately 1.9 million clones, approximately 92% of which are singletons, and around 1.7% rests with the top ten. The sequenced material came from naive CD8+ T cells from PBMCs. The receptors here all came from a man between 18 and 29 years old in good health. Some clones in this sample may be carry-over from other donors' samples. Each CDR3 is given with its conserved first and last residue. A D gene is named only where the DNA matches it firmly. Expanded clones get a size class; other rows say once, few or many, or leave the size out.

DNA	CDR3	V	size	D	J
TGTGCCAGCAGCCCGTGGGAGCAGTACTTC	CASSPWEQYF	TRBV7-9	.	.	TRBJ2-7
TGCGCCAGCAGTGAGTCGGGAGGAGGGGGGATTTATAGTCAGCCCCAGCATTTT	CASSESGGGGIYSQPQHF	TRBV10-1	once	.	TRBJ1-5
TGTGCCAGCAGGCAACAGGGTTTTGGCTATGGCTACACCTTC	CASRQQGFGYGYTF	TRBV28	.	.	TRBJ1-2
TGTGCCAGCAGTTCAAACCCTCTCAATAACCAGCATTTT	CASSSNPLNNQHF	TRBV6-6	.	.	TRBJ1-5
TGTGCCAGCAGCCCTTACCAGAGCAACACTGAAGCTTTCTTT	CASSPYQSNTEAFF	TRBV9	.	.	TRBJ1-1
TGTGCCAGCAGCGAAAGGACAGGGGGCCGCCAGTACCACGAGCAGTACTTC	CASSERTGGRQYHEQYF	TRBV14	.	TRBD1	TRBJ2-7
TGTGCCAGCAGCCAAAGGGGGGTAGGGACTGAAGCTTTCTTT	CASSQRGVGTEAFF	TRBV27	.	.	TRBJ1-1
TGTGCTAGTGGTTTGGACCATACCTACGAGCAGTACTTC	CASGLDHTYEQYF	TRBV12-5	.	.	TRBJ2-7
TGTGCCAGCAGGCCGGGACTAGCGGTAAATGAGCAGTTCTTC	CASRPGLAVNEQFF	TRBV27	.	TRBD2	TRBJ2-1
TGCGCCAGCAGCCCCGCCCGCCGGGGGCCCCTCTACGAGCAGTACTTC	CASSPARRGPLYEQYF	TRBV4-1	.	.	TRBJ2-7
TGTGCCAGCAGTCCCCCGGGACTAGCGGGAAGAGAGGAGACCCAGTACTTC	CASSPPGLAGREETQYF	TRBV27	.	TRBD2	TRBJ2-5
TGTGCCAGCAGCCTGACTGACTCCTACGAGCAGTACTTC	CASSLTDSYEQYF	TRBV7-9	.	.	TRBJ2-7
TGTGCCAGCAGTTTCGGCACGCGGCGCGGATTGGAGCAGTACTTC	CASSFGTRRGLEQYF	TRBV27	.	.	TRBJ2-7
TGTGCCAGCAGCCGAATGTCACAGTTATCTGCAACTAATGAAAAACTGTTTTTT	CASSRMSQLSATNEKLFF	TRBV12-1	.	.	TRBJ1-4
TGCGCCAGCAGCTTGGGTCCAGGGGGTGGCAATGAGCAGTTCTTC	CASSLGPGGGNEQFF	TRBV5-1	once	TRBD1	TRBJ2-1
TGTGCCATCACCTATGGGGCGGCTGACGAGCAGTACTTC	CAITYGAADEQYF	TRBV6-4	.	.	TRBJ2-7
TGTGCCAGCAGTCGACCCGGGACAGCGACTCACAATATTATGTCCCAGCATTTT	CASSRPGTATHNIMSQHF	TRBV27	.	TRBD1	TRBJ1-5
TGTGCCACGGGGACAGGTTACTACGAGCAGTACTTC	CATGTGYYEQYF	TRBV10-3	.	TRBD1	TRBJ2-7
TGTGCCAGCAGCGTGGTTGCGGAGACAGATACGCAGTATTTT	CASSVVAETDTQYF	TRBV5-6	.	.	TRBJ2-3
TGCGCCAGCAGCTTGGGGGGTAGGACTAGCGGCTACAATGAGCAGTTCTTC	CASSLGGRTSGYNEQFF	TRBV5-1	once	TRBD2	TRBJ2-1
TGTGCCAGTAGTAGATCGGACAGGGTTACGAGCAGCAATCAGCCCCAGCATTTT	CASSRSDRVTSSNQPQHF	TRBV19	.	TRBD1	TRBJ1-5
TGCGCCAGCACCCGAGGAAAAACCAATCAGCCCCAGCATTTT	CASTRGKTNQPQHF	TRBV23-1	.	.	TRBJ1-5
TGTGCCAGCAGCGTAGTGGGTTCCGCGGGCACCGGGGAGCTGTTTTTT	CASSVVGSAGTGELFF	TRBV9	.	.	TRBJ2-2
TGTGCCAGTAGTATATCCAGGGGAGGCAATCAGCCCCAGCATTTT	CASSISRGGNQPQHF	TRBV19	once	.	TRBJ1-5
TGTGCCAGCAGCGTAGGGCCAGGCCTCTCTAACTATGGCTACACCTTC	CASSVGPGLSNYGYTF	TRBV9	.	.	TRBJ1-2
TGCGCCAGCAGCCAAGACAGCCTAAGAGGGGAGACCCAGTACTTC	CASSQDSLRGETQYF	TRBV4-3	.	.	TRBJ2-5
TGTGCCAGTAGTATACGGAGGTTCAGGGAGTATGCCGGGGAGCTGTTTTTT	CASSIRRFREYAGELFF	TRBV19	.	.	TRBJ2-2
TGCGCCAGCAGCCCCTACAGCGGGAGTTCGGATGAGCAGTTCTTC	CASSPYSGSSDEQFF	TRBV5-1	.	TRBD2	TRBJ2-1